These T cell receptor beta chains were read from a single sample in a study of T cells in Graves' hyperthyroidism and ophthalmopathy. TCRdb re-derived calls from the multiplex PCR reads in MiXCR, one entry per CDR3 protein. Of 500,000 to 750,000 distinct CDR3 sequences in the sample, around 14% were seen once. Material: blood. Source of these receptors: a woman aged 18-35 years with Graves' ophthalmopathy. Each CDR3 is given with its conserved first and last residue. D genes are given only for firm matches. Size tells how often a clone was seen (once, few, many) or the class of an expanded clone, and some rows leave it out.

J | D | V | size | CDR3 | DNA
TRBJ2-7 | TRBD2 | TRBV28 | many | CASSHTGAGVSEQYF | TGTGCCAGCAGCCATACTGGAGCGGGAGTTTCCGAGCAGTACTTC
TRBJ1-1 | NA | TRBV6-1 | once | CASSPDGAKIEAFF | TGTGCCAGCTCGCCGGACGGGGCAAAAATTGAAGCTTTCTTT
TRBJ1-5 | NA | TRBV6-2/TRBV6-3 | NA | CASSPQGTGTWRPQHF | TGTGCCAGCAGTCCACAAGGGACCGGTACTTGGAGGCCCCAGCATTTT
TRBJ1-1 | NA | TRBV29-1 | few | CSVAKPNTEAFF | TGCAGCGTCGCAAAACCGAACACTGAAGCTTTCTTT
TRBJ2-1 | TRBD2 | TRBV6-1 | many | CASRGSGGLAGPGNEQFF | TGTGCCAGCAGAGGTTCCGGAGGACTAGCGGGACCGGGTAATGAGCAGTTCTTC
TRBJ2-7 | TRBD1 | TRBV6-5 | many | CASSYSDRGYYEQYF | TGTGCCAGCAGTTACTCGGACAGGGGATACTACGAGCAGTACTTC
TRBJ2-7 | TRBD2 | TRBV6-2/TRBV6-3 | many | CASSKRTSGRAYVRHEQYF | TGTGCCAGCAGTAAACGGACTAGCGGGAGGGCCTATGTTAGACACGAGCAGTACTTC
TRBJ1-5 | NA | TRBV12-3/TRBV12-4 | many | CASRDDRYSNQPQHF | TGTGCCAGCAGAGACGACAGGTATAGCAATCAGCCCCAGCATTTT
TRBJ1-2 | TRBD1 | TRBV2 | many | CASSPGQGISGYTF | TGTGCCAGCAGTCCGGGACAGGGGATTAGCGGCTACACCTTC
TRBJ2-3 | TRBD1 | TRBV6-1 | few | CASEVDRGTDTQYF | TGTGCCAGCGAAGTCGACAGGGGGACAGATACGCAGTATTTT
TRBJ2-5 | TRBD1 | TRBV10-3 | many | CAISAGGEIQETQYF | TGTGCCATCAGTGCAGGGGGCGAAATCCAAGAGACCCAGTACTTC
TRBJ1-5 | NA | TRBV12-3/TRBV12-4 | few | CASSLSVGRRPQHF | TGTGCCAGCAGTTTAAGTGTAGGGAGGAGGCCCCAGCATTTT
TRBJ2-7 | NA | TRBV28 | many | CASSWGLREQYF | TGTGCCAGCAGTTGGGGGTTAAGGGAGCAGTACTTC
TRBJ2-7 | NA | TRBV7-2 | many | CASSATVSQNYEQYF | TGTGCCAGCAGCGCTACAGTTAGCCAGAACTACGAGCAGTACTTC
TRBJ2-7 | TRBD2 | TRBV7-2 | many | CASSPGGASGTREQYF | TGTGCCAGCAGCCCGGGGGGGGCTAGCGGGACTCGGGAGCAGTACTTC
TRBJ2-5 | TRBD2 | TRBV28 | many | CASSSGRGGETQYF | TGTGCCAGCAGTTCCGGACGGGGGGGAGAGACCCAGTACTTC
TRBJ1-3 | NA | TRBV11-2 | many | CASRRLTSSGNTIYF | TGTGCCAGCAGAAGGTTGACTAGCTCTGGAAACACCATATATTTT
TRBJ1-3 | TRBD1 | TRBV12-3/TRBV12-4 | NA | CASRRDRVSGNTIYF | TGTGCCAGCAGGAGAGACAGGGTCTCTGGAAACACCATATATTTT
TRBJ2-1 | TRBD2 | TRBV7-3 | many | CASSLRGGEQFF | TGTGCCAGCAGCTTACGGGGGGGTGAGCAGTTCTTC
TRBJ1-1 | TRBD1 | TRBV19 | NA | CASRRGRADTEAFF | TGTGCCAGTAGGAGGGGGCGCGCGGACACTGAAGCTTTCTTT
TRBJ2-3 | NA | TRBV29-1 | NA | CSVEGGGTTQYF | TGCAGCGTTGAGGGTGGGGGGACTACGCAGTATTTT
TRBJ2-1 | NA | TRBV6-5 | NA | CASSYSGTEQFF | TGTGCCAGCAGTTACTCGGGGACAGAGCAGTTCTTC
TRBJ2-1 | TRBD1 | TRBV6-2/TRBV6-3 | NA | CAGTGNEQFF | TGTGCCGGGACAGGGAATGAGCAGTTCTTC
TRBJ2-5 | TRBD2 | TRBV2 | many | CASKPGLAGETQYF | TGTGCCAGCAAGCCGGGACTAGCGGGGGAGACCCAGTACTTC
TRBJ1-2 | NA | TRBV13 | NA | CASSLSWRQESGGYTF | TGTGCCAGCAGCTTAAGTTGGAGGCAGGAATCGGGTGGCTACACCTTC
TRBJ2-1 | NA | TRBV9 | few | CASSVGGDPYNEQFF | TGTGCCAGCAGCGTAGGTGGTGACCCCTACAATGAGCAGTTCTTC
TRBJ1-2 | NA | TRBV28 | few | CASSFQSYGYTF | TGTGCCAGCAGTTTTCAGTCCTATGGCTACACCTTC
TRBJ2-2 | TRBD1 | TRBV5-1 | NA | CASSRAGTEVAGELFF | TGCGCCAGCAGCAGAGCCGGGACAGAAGTGGCCGGGGAGCTGTTTTTT